This T cell receptor (beta chain) was identified during a study of CD8 T cells in ankylosing spondylitis. General study findings and limits: Blood of patients with ankylosing spondylitis appeared to be characterized by a TCR beta motif of several highly homologous variants. Disease-linked clones bore a CD8+ phenotype, appearing relatively rarely in peripheral blood. Matched ankylosing spondylitis synovial fluid reportedly contained a significantly enriched population of disease-linked clones.

Details on this clonotype: Its antigen is as yet unknown.

TCRdb re-called the 5' RACE reads with MiXCR, one entry per CDR3 protein. The sample contains approximately 290,000 distinct CDR3 sequences, roughly 20% of which appear only once. Germline-derived CDR1 and CDR2 are DFQATT and SNEGSKA (reference sequence). The trim removed 5 bases at V and 5 bases at J, leaving 9 bases unmatched. The CDR3 has 13 amino acids. Material: blood, either unsorted or a sorted T cell fraction (not recorded which). The V and J genes are TRBV20-1 and TRBJ2-7; the match to TRBD1 covers 7 bases. This receptor was identified in a female donor with ankylosing spondylitis or in good health (not recorded which). The CDR3 region has the DNA TGCAGTGCTTGGAACAGGGGAGTAGACGAGCAGTACTTC. This gives the protein CSAWNRGVDEQYF.